This T cell receptor (beta chain) was recovered during a study of cytomegalovirus exposure and HLA in healthy donors. PCR used 60 Vbeta primers and 13 Jbeta primers. Assay used: immunoSEQ multiplex PCR; TCRdb lists only in-frame clones, some missing. The sample lists about 140,000 clones, roughly 80% occurring once. This CDR3 has 13 amino acids. The germline V gene encodes CDR1 SNHLY and CDR2 FYNNEI. V lost 8 bases to trimming and J lost 4 bases; unmatched junction nucleotides: 3. The specimen was PBMCs. V usage is TRBV2 and J usage is TRBJ2-5; 11 bases fit TRBD1. This receptor was taken from a man aged 30-40 years in good health and CMV-seronegative. The CDR3 region is CASQGQGVETQYF. Written as DNA, the CDR3 is TGTGCCAGCCAGGGACAGGGGGTAGAGACCCAGTACTTC.